The clone carrying this T cell receptor (beta chain) was detected a few times. No antigen is known for it. Expressed TCRB transcripts were sequenced because the isolated RNA had all been reverse transcribed beforehand. Data came from immunoSEQ multiplex PCR; TCRdb stores just in-frame clones and leaves some out. This sample has roughly 610,000 clones, with 15% to 18% found just once. The data belong to a study of beta chain features in type 1 diabetes. Whole-study context: Examination of sorted cells across all samples involved around 98 million cells.

The CDR3 runs 14 residues. V was cut by 1 base and J by 12 bases, with 16 bases left in between. Germline CDR1 SNHLY, CDR2 FYNNEI. Broader study findings: For Type 1 diabetes patients, all four CD4+ subsets carried TCRB CDR3s that were moderately but significantly shorter. VDJ junctions sequenced from type 1 diabetes patients showed fewer insertions and more deletions.

This clonotype was obtained from a man in his late teens or twenties in good health. Sequencing was performed on naive CD4+ T cells from blood. The chain combines TRBV2 with TRBJ2-1, with D perhaps being TRBD1 or TRBD2 (5 bases each). The CDR3 region is CASSEGDLVERQFF. The CDR3 DNA sequence: TGTGCCAGCAGTGAAGGGGACCTGGTGGAAAGGCAGTTCTTC.